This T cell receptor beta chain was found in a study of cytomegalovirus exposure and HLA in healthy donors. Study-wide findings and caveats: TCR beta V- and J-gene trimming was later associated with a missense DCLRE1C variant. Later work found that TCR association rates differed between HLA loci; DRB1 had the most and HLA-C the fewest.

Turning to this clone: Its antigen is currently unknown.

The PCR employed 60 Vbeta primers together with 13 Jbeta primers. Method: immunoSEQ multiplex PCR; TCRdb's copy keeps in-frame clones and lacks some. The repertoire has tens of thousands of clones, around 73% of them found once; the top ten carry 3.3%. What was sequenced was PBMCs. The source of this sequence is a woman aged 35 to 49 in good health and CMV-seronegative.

CDR3 in DNA: TGTGCCAGCAGGGGACTAGCGGGACCCTACAATGAGCAGTTCTTC. It encodes CASRGLAGPYNEQFF. The chain couples TRBV6-1 to TRBJ2-1, with 13 bases aligning to TRBD2. Unmatched junction bases numbered 1, after V lost 6 bases and J lost 2 bases. This CDR3 is built from 15 residues. The V gene's germline CDR1 is MNHNS and CDR2 SASEGT.